Listed below are T cell receptor beta chains from one sample, sequenced in a study of T-cell reconstitution after alpha-beta-depleted transplantation in children. TCRdb recomputed calls from the PCR reads with MiXCR, one row per CDR3 protein. The table shows around 500,000 distinct CDR3 sequences, with 12% occurring only once. The sequencing used PBMCs from the stem cell graft donor, collected from the stem cell graft. All receptors come from a human donor who donated a stem cell graft to a child with combined immunodeficiency. CDR3s include the opening cysteine and the closing phenylalanine or tryptophan. D genes are given only for firm matches. Clone size is not always given. Where it is, it says once, few, many or a class for expanded clones.

CDR3 protein | CDR3 DNA | D gene | V gene | clone size | J gene
CASSGDRGRTQFF | TGTGCCAGCAGCGGGGACAGGGGAAGGACGCAGTTCTTC | TRBD1 | TRBV9 | - | TRBJ2-1
CAISDPTRHSYEQYF | TGTGCCATCAGCGACCCGACGCGGCACTCCTACGAGCAGTACTTC | - | TRBV10-3 | - | TRBJ2-7
CATSRDPGPSYEQYF | TGTGCCACCAGCAGAGATCCAGGGCCTTCCTACGAGCAGTACTTC | - | TRBV15 | few | TRBJ2-7
CASSSAWRFDEQFF | TGTGCCAGCAGCTCCGCTTGGCGGTTTGATGAGCAGTTCTTC | - | TRBV7-8 | many | TRBJ2-1
CASSFPYRGGGDTQYF | TGTGCCAGCAGCTTTCCCTACAGGGGCGGTGGAGATACGCAGTATTTT | TRBD1 | TRBV11-3 | many | TRBJ2-3
CASSYISGRSWFNEQFF | TGTGCCAGCAGTTATATTAGCGGGAGATCGTGGTTCAATGAGCAGTTCTTC | TRBD2 | TRBV6-2/TRBV6-3 | many | TRBJ2-1
CASSPTGTGRTNEKLFF | TGTGCCAGCAGCCCTACCGGGACAGGGAGAACTAATGAAAAACTGTTTTTT | TRBD1 | TRBV9 | many | TRBJ1-4
CAWRRGSYNEQFF | TGTGCCTGGAGAAGGGGCTCCTACAATGAGCAGTTCTTC | - | TRBV30 | many | TRBJ2-1
CASSQDGQGIAYNSPLHF | TGTGCCAGCAGCCAAGACGGGCAGGGGATAGCCTATAATTCACCCCTCCACTTT | - | TRBV3-1 | few | TRBJ1-6
CASSTQGTEAFF | TGTGCCAGCAGTACACAGGGTACTGAAGCTTTCTTT | - | TRBV12-3/TRBV12-4 | many | TRBJ1-1
CASSLVLGDEQFF | TGCGCCAGCAGCTTGGTCCTGGGCGATGAGCAGTTCTTC | - | TRBV5-1 | many | TRBJ2-1
CASSPLQGGHTEAFF | TGCGCCAGCAGCCCATTACAGGGGGGGCACACTGAAGCTTTCTTT | TRBD1 | TRBV5-1 | many | TRBJ1-1
CASSSRQGDYNEQFF | TGTGCCAGCAGCTCAAGACAGGGGGACTACAATGAGCAGTTCTTC | TRBD1 | TRBV7-3 | few | TRBJ2-1
CASSPSIAGDFRFEQYF | TGTGCCAGCAGCCCTTCCATAGCGGGAGATTTCCGATTCGAGCAGTACTTC | TRBD2 | TRBV5-4 | few | TRBJ2-7
CASRPTVQETQYF | TGTGCCAGCAGGCCGACAGTCCAAGAGACCCAGTACTTC | - | TRBV6-1 | - | TRBJ2-5
CASSSVHSGQGSRETQYF | TGCGCCAGCAGCTCTGTCCACTCGGGACAGGGGAGCCGAGAGACCCAGTACTTC | TRBD1 | TRBV5-1 | many | TRBJ2-5
CASSRTSGDYNEQFF | TGTGCCAGCAGTCGGACTAGCGGGGACTACAATGAGCAGTTCTTC | TRBD2 | TRBV12-3/TRBV12-4 | many | TRBJ2-1
CSAREVGGAQETQYF | TGCAGTGCTAGAGAGGTAGGGGGCGCACAAGAGACCCAGTACTTC | TRBD1 | TRBV20-1 | - | TRBJ2-5
CASSQYLTGTDYEQYF | TGCGCCAGCAGCCAATATTTAACCGGGACAGACTACGAGCAGTACTTC | TRBD1 | TRBV4-3 | - | TRBJ2-7
CSALRRSPPERETQYF | TGCAGTGCTTTAAGGCGATCGCCCCCTGAGAGGGAGACCCAGTACTTC | - | TRBV20-1 | - | TRBJ2-5
CASSPGQSNYGYTF | TGTGCCAGCTCACCAGGGCAGAGTAACTATGGCTACACCTTC | - | TRBV18 | - | TRBJ1-2
CASSPEDTRLNQPQHF | TGTGCCAGCAGCCCAGAGGACACGCGCTTAAATCAGCCCCAGCATTTT | - | TRBV4-2 | - | TRBJ1-5